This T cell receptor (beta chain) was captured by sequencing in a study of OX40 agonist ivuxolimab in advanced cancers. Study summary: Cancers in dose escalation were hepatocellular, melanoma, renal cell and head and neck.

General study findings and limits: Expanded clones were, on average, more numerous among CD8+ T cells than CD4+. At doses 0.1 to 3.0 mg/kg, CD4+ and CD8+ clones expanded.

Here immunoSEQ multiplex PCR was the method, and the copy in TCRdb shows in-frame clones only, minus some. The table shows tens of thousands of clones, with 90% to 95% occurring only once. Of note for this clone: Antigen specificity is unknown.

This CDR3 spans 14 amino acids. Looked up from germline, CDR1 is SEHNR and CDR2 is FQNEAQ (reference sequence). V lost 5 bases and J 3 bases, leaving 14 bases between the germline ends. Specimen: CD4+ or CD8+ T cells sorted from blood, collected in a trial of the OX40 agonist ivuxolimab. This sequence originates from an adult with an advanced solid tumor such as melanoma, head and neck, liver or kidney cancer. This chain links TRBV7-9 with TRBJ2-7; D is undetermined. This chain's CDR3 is CASSLTRSGYEQYF. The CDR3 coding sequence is TGTGCCAGCAGCCTAACCCGGTCGGGCTACGAGCAGTACTTC. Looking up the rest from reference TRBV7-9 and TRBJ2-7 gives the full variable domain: DTGVSQNPRHKITKRGQNVTFRCDPISEHNRLYWYRQTLGQGPEFLTYFQNEAQLEKSRLLSDRFSAERPKGSFSTLEIQRTEQGDSAMYLCASSLTRSGYEQYFGPGTRLTVT.